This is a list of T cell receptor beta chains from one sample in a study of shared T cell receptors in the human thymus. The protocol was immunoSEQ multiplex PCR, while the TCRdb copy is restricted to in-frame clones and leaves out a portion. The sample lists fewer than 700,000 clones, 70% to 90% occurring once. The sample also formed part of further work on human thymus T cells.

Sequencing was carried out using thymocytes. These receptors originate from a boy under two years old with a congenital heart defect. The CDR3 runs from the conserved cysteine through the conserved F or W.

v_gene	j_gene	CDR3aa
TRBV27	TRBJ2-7	CASSPRRERYEQYF
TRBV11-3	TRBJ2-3	CASSLGAGGKDTQYF
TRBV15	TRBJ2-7	CATSGQGTGGTYEQYF
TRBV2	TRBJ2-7	CASSELGETYEQYF
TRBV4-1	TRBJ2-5	CASSQELRLAGAQETQYF
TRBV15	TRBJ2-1	CATSRDSRGRAYNEQFF
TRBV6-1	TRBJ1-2	CASRSDRVNYGYTF
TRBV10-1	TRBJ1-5	CASSGQYQPQHF
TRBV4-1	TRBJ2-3	CASSQSTSGKSTDTQYF
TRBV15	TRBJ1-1	CATSRYPGRGPNTEAFF
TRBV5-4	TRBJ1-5	CASSLKSGARNQPQHF
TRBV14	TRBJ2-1	CASSQGGLAGWLEQFF
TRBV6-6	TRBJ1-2	CASSYTSEDGYTF
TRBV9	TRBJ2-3	CASSGDRGTDTQYF
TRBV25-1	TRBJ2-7	CASSARTGGPYEQYF
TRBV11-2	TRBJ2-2	CASSSPGRGLTGELFF
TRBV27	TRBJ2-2	CASSLGTSGRAGVHTGELFF
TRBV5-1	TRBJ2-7	CASSRGPNYEQYF
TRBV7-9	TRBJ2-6	CASSLVPDRVPGANVLTF
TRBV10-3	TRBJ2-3	CAISPDRASTQYF
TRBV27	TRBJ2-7	CASRPPGRSSYEQYF
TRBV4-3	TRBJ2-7	CASSQERSQGTSGSPVYEQYF
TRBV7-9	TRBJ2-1	CASSHGPGGKNEQFF
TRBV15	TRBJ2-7	CATSRQRNSITSGSYEQYF
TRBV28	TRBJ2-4	CASSPQTGVPDIQYF
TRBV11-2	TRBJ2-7	CASSLDRTREQYF
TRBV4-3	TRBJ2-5	CASSLRTSGIETQYF
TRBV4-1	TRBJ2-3	CASSQASSGVPALDTQYF
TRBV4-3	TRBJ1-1	CASSPRVNTEAFF
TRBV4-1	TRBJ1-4	CASSQTRTGEKLFF
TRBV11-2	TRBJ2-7	CASSLDRSLAGGFSYEQYF
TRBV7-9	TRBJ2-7	CASSLARQGGPYEQYF
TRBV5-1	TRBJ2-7	CASSLRPPGGRLYEQYF
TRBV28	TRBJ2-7	CASRGTSGYEQYF
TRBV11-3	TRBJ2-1	CASSLAATSGSWPYNEQFF
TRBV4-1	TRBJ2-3	CASALTPAGASTDTQYF
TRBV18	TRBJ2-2	CASSPGLADDTGELFF
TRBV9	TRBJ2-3	CAGSVSEAGGEDTQYF
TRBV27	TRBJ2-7	CASSFFRGGPLEQYF
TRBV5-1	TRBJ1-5	CASSLGQGGQPQHF
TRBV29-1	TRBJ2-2	CSVEGQGAMDTGELFF
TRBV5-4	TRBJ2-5	CASSRPGFQETQYF
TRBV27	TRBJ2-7	CASSRSAGGPSYEQYF
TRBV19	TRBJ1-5	CATHEGQGCPQHF
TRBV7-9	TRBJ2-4	CAAGSKNIQYF
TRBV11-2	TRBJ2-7	CASSPTLRGTGSYEQYF
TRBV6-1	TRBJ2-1	CASSAGGGAGRNNEQFF
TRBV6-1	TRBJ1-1	CASSERRTLAAFF
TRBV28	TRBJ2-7	CASREDVYEQYF
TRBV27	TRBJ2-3	CASSLKGARDTQYF
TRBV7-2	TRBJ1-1	CASSLAARGYQNTEAFF
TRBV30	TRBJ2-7	CAWSRRLAGVGGYEQYF
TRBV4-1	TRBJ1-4	CASSQHEGGEKLFF
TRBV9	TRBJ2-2	CASSVAPGDALKSFTGELFF
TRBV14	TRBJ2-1	CASSHPWQGRDEQFF
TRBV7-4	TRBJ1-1	CASSFTRISTEAFF
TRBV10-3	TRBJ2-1	CAISVPLAASSYNEQFF
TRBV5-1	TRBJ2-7	CASSLRTSGRVYEQYF
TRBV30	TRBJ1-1	CAWSVPGSKPNTEAFF